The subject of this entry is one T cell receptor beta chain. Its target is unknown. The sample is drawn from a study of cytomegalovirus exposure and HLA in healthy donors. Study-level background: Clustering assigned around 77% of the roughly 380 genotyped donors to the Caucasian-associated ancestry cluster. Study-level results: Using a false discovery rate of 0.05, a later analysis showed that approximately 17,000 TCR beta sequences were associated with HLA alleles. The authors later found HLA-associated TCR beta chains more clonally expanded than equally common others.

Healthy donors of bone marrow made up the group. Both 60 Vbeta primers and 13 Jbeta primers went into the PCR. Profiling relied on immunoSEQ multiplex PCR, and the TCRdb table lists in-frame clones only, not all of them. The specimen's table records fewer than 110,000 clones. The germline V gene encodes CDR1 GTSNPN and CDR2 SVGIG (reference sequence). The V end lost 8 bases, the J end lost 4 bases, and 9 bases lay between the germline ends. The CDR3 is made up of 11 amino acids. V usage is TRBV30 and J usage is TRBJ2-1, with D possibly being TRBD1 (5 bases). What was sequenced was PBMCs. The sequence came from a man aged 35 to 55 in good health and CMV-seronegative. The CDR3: CAKGVYNEQFF. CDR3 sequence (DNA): TGTGCCAAAGGGGTTTACAATGAGCAGTTCTTC.